The 25 T cell receptor beta chains listed next were all sequenced from one sample in a study of T cell clonality in common variable immunodeficiency. The assay was immunoSEQ multiplex PCR, and TCRdb's table has in-frame clones only and misses some. Listed for the sample are some 60,000 clones, none seen a single time. Sequenced input: peripheral blood mononuclear cells. The receptors shown here come from a person between 18 and 75 years old in good health.

In its sample, this clone was seen many times. The CDR3 goes on 3 residues after the read ends, and that part is filled in from the germline J gene. The V and J genes are TRBV28 and TRBJ2-7, with 8 bases that match TRBD2. This CDR3 has 14 amino acids. Germline values: CDR1 MDHEN, CDR2 SYDVKM. V shed 4 bases, J shed 0 bases, and the junction held 2 bases outside the gene matches. CDR3 residues: CASSSGLGSYEQYF. The DNA read from the CDR3 is TGTGCCAGCAGTTCGGGACTAGGCTCCTACGAG.

This clone was counted at least ten times. From the germline J gene comes the end of the CDR3, since the read stops 3 residues before it. The rearrangement links TRBV6-2 or TRBV6-3 to TRBJ2-7; 7 positions agree with TRBD1. From germline, CDR1 is MNHEY and CDR2 SVGEGT. V dropped 8 bases and J dropped 0; count of bases not matched to a gene: 7. CDR3 length equals 14 residues. The part of the CDR3 DNA that was read is TGTGCCAGCGCATGGGACAGACACTCCTACGAG. Its protein is CASAWDRHSYE. The full-length CDR3 reads as CASAWDRHSYEQYF.

This clone was seen many times. The CDR3 end falls 3 residues outside the read, so it is completed with the germline J gene. The V and J genes are TRBV28 and TRBJ1-6; a possible D gene is TRBD1 (6 bases). Germline CDR1 and CDR2: MDHEN and SYDVKM. This CDR3 has 15 residues. Trimming left V 8 bases short and J 10 bases short, with 21 bases between. The CDR3 loop is CASLGGQQGGSPLHF. CDR3 DNA (partial): TGTGCCAGCCTTGGGGGCCAACAGGGTGGATCACCC. Based on the CDR3 plus reference TRBV28 and TRBJ1-6, the full variable domain is DVKVTQSSRYLVKRTGEKVFLECVQDMDHENMFWYRQDPGLGLRLIYFSYDVKMKEKGDIPEGYSVSREKKERFSLILESASTNQTSMYLCASLGGQQGGSPLHFGNGTRLTVT.

The CDR3 region is CASSLAPTSASDYTF. CDR3 DNA (partial): TGTGCCAGCAGCTTAGCGCCGACTAGCGCATCTGAC. The rearrangement links TRBV7-9 to TRBJ1-2; D is uncertain. The read comes to an end 3 residues before the CDR3 does, leaving the germline J gene to fill in the end. The germline V gene encodes CDR1 SEHNR and CDR2 FQNEAQ (reference sequence). CDR3 size: 15 residues. Filled out from reference TRBV7-9 and TRBJ1-2, the complete variable domain reads DTGVSQNPRHKITKRGQNVTFRCDPISEHNRLYWYRQTLGQGPEFLTYFQNEAQLEKSRLLSDRFSAERPKGSFSTLEIQRTEQGDSAMYLCASSLAPTSASDYTFGSGTRLTVV.

This clone was seen ten or more times. From the germline J gene comes the end of the CDR3, since the read stops 3 residues before it. V and J are TRBV28 and TRBJ1-1; D ambiguous. CDR1 and CDR2 from the germline V gene are MDHEN and SYDVKM. The germline V and J ends were trimmed by 4 bases and 1 base, with 7 bases remaining between them. The CDR3 is 13 residues long. Partial CDR3 DNA: TGTGCCAGCAGTTCAACAGAGAACACTGAA. Translation gives CASSSTENTE. The CDR3 in its entirety is CASSSTENTEAFF.

At least ten counts were recorded for this clone. The read ends 3 residues shy of where the CDR3 ends; the end is completed using the germline J gene. The rearrangement links TRBV30 to TRBJ1-3; maybe TRBD1 (5 bases). The CDR3 runs to 13 residues. Trimming left V 2 bases short and J 3 bases short, with 8 bases between. In germline, CDR1 is GTSNPN, CDR2 SVGIG (reference sequence). CDR3 residues: CAWSWGLGNTIYF. The part of the CDR3 DNA that was read is TGTGCCTGGAGTTGGGGACTTGGAAACACC. The entire variable domain, with the rest obtained from reference TRBV30 and TRBJ1-3, is as follows: SQTIHQWPATLVQPVGSPLSLECTVEGTSNPNLYWYRQAAGRGLQLLFYSVGIGQISSEVPQNLSASRPQDRQFILSSKKLLLSDSGFYLCAWSWGLGNTIYFGEGSWLTVV.

This clone was recorded many times. The junction departs from germline at one end; a sequencing error may be responsible. With the read ending 3 residues before the CDR3 end, the germline J gene is used to fill in that end. The rearrangement uses TRBV4-2 and TRBJ1-4; D possibly corresponds to TRBD1 (5 bases). Germline V lookup: CDR1 LGHNA, CDR2 YNFKEQ. The CDR3 has 15 amino acids. The sequenced part of the CDR3 DNA is TGCGCCAGCAGCCAAGCGGGGGCAACTAATGAAAAA. This gives the protein CASSQAGATNEK. The whole CDR3 reads CASSQAGATNEKLFF.

This clone has more than one count but fewer than ten. The read terminates 3 residues before the CDR3 end, so the remaining end is supplied by the germline J gene. V gene TRBV19 combines with J gene TRBJ2-1; D is perhaps TRBD1 (5 bases). There are 14 residues in the CDR3. With 1 base removed from V and 8 bases from J, the gap between germline ends came to 12 bases. Germline V gene data show CDR1 as LNHDA and CDR2 as SQIVND (reference sequence). The CDR3 loop reads CASSIGGQGDEQFF. The sequenced CDR3 bases are TGTGCCAGTAGTATAGGAGGCCAGGGCGATGAG. Full variable domain (remainder filled in from reference TRBV19 and TRBJ2-1): DGGITQSPKYLFRKEGQNVTLSCEQNLNHDAMYWYRQDPGQGLRLIYYSQIVNDFQKGDIAEGYSVSREKKESFPLTVTSAQKNPTAFYLCASSIGGQGDEQFFGPGTRLTVL.

This clone came up many times. Read data end 3 residues before the CDR3 end; the end is taken from the germline J gene. The rearrangement joins TRBV5-1 to TRBJ1-5; D might be TRBD1 (5 bases). CDR3 size: 13 residues. CDR1 and CDR2 (germline): SGHRS, YFSETQ. With 4 bases removed from V and 7 bases from J, the gap between germline ends came to 12 bases. The covered CDR3 bases are TGCGCCAGCAGCGTCCAAACAGGACAGCCC. As protein: CASSVQTGQP. The CDR3 as a whole reads CASSVQTGQPQHF.

This clone was recorded many times. The read is 3 residues too short to cover the CDR3 end, so that end is filled in from the germline J gene. The rearrangement links TRBV19 to TRBJ2-2; 8 nucleotides align to TRBD2. Trimming took 5 bases from V and 8 from J; bases not matched to a gene: 19. This CDR3 has 18 amino acids. Per the germline V gene, CDR1 is LNHDA and CDR2 is SQIVND (reference sequence). The CDR3 bases that were read are TGTGCCAGTAGTCCGTTTGGAGCGGGAGAACGCCCGGGGGGGGAG. The encoded protein is CASSPFGAGERPGGE. From start to end, the CDR3 is CASSPFGAGERPGGELFF.

The table lists this clone with many counts. The CDR3 here is CASSSRGGEQFF. The CDR3 bases that were read are TGTGCCAGCAGCTCTAGGGGAGGTGAG. V usage is TRBV11-2 and J usage is TRBJ2-1; D is perhaps TRBD2 (6 bases). The read is 3 residues too short to cover the CDR3 end, so that end is filled in from the germline J gene. Germline CDR1 is SGHAT and CDR2 is FQNNGV. This CDR3 has 12 amino acids. Trimming removed 4 bases at V and 9 bases at J, with 10 bases between.

In this sample, this clone turned up many times. The DNA ends 3 residues before the CDR3 does, and the rest of the CDR3 is filled in from the germline J gene. V and J are TRBV20-1 and TRBJ2-1; possibly TRBD2 for D (6 bases). The CDR3 totals 15 residues. Germline V gene data show CDR1 as DFQATT and CDR2 as SNEGSKA (reference sequence). The V end was cut by 3 bases, the J end by 6 bases, with 18 bases between. The CDR3 loop is CSASSPTRGRNEQFF. CDR3 bases read: TGCAGTGCTAGTAGTCCGACTAGGGGCCGCAATGAG.

This clone has ten or more counts. With the read ending 3 residues before the CDR3 end, the germline J gene is used to fill in that end. V is TRBV15 and J is TRBJ2-3; 9 bases match TRBD2. The CDR3 spans 14 residues. Germline CDR1 LNHNV, CDR2 YYDKDF (reference sequence). Trimming removed 1 base from V and 5 bases from J; junction bases left unmatched: 1. The CDR3 sequence: CATSRVLAGDTQYF. Incomplete CDR3 DNA: TGTGCCACCAGCAGAGTACTAGCGGGAGATACG.

At least ten counts were recorded for this clone. Read coverage stops 3 residues before the CDR3 terminus; the germline J gene supplies the remainder. J is TRBJ2-3 and V is TRBV19; 11 nucleotides match TRBD2. Losses at the gene ends were 5 bases for V and 5 bases for J; bases not matched to a gene: 12. CDR1 LNHDA and CDR2 SQIVND come from the germline V gene (reference sequence). The CDR3 is 17 residues long. The sequenced part of the CDR3 DNA is TGTGCCAGTAGTCCCTGGCTAGCGGGAGGATTTGGAGATACG. It is translated as CASSPWLAGGFGDT. The full CDR3 protein reads CASSPWLAGGFGDTQYF.

This clone showed up many times. Compared with germline, one end of the junction differs, possibly owing to a read error. The DNA ends 3 residues before the CDR3 does, and the rest of the CDR3 is filled in from the germline J gene. The chain recombines TRBV4-2 with TRBJ2-7; TRBD1 matches 9 bases. This CDR3 comprises 15 residues. Germline CDR1 LGHNA, CDR2 YNFKEQ. CDR3 bases read: TGCGCCAGCAGCCGATCCGGGACAGGGACCTACGAG. Amino acids: CASSRSGTGTYE. The entire CDR3 sequence reads CASSRSGTGTYEQYF.

This clone was observed many times. The junction does not match germline at one end; this may be a read error. The CDR3 is cut off 3 residues early in the read; its end comes from the germline J gene. V usage is TRBV4-2 and J usage is TRBJ2-2, with 7 bases identical to TRBD2. Germline V gives CDR1 LGHNA, CDR2 YNFKEQ. The CDR3 covers 14 residues. The CDR3 protein is CASSQDPGGGELFF. Incomplete CDR3 DNA: TGCGCCAGCAGCCAAGATCCGGGGGGCGGGGAG.

Regarding this clone: The CDR3 end lies 3 residues beyond the end of the read and is filled in from the germline J gene. This rearrangement joins TRBV5-4 to TRBJ2-7, with TRBD1 matching 10 bases. J lost 6 bases, V lost 5 bases, and 5 bases had no gene match. CDR3 length: 13 amino acids. Germline V gene data show CDR1 as SGHNT and CDR2 as YYREEE (reference sequence). The sequenced part of the CDR3 DNA is TGTGCCAGCAGATCCGACAGGGGGCCCGAG. As protein: CASRSDRGPE. The whole CDR3 is CASRSDRGPEQYF.

This clone was picked up many times. The covered CDR3 bases are TGTGCCAGCAGATCGGGACTAGCGGGAGAAGCG. Encoded protein: CASRSGLAGEA. The CDR3 in its entirety is CASRSGLAGEAQYF. The genes are TRBV7-3 and TRBJ2-3, with 14 bases matching TRBD2. The read ends 3 residues early relative to the CDR3; the germline J gene fills the gap. Germline CDR1 SGHTA, CDR2 FQGTGA. The CDR3 is 14 amino acids.

In this sample, this clone turned up many times. The read gets to within 3 residues of the CDR3 end, and the germline J gene fills in the rest. The chain is built from TRBV20-1 and TRBJ2-2, with TRBD1 matching 7 bases. J lost 2 bases, V lost 1 base, and 7 bases had no gene match. Germline V gene lookup returns CDR1 DFQATT and CDR2 SNEGSKA (reference sequence). CDR3 length: 16 amino acids. The CDR3 region is CSARGRQGGNTGELFF. Incomplete CDR3 DNA: TGCAGTGCTAGAGGCCGACAGGGTGGAAACACCGGGGAG.

This clone occurred many times. The CDR3 end lies 3 residues beyond the end of the read and is filled in from the germline J gene. This chain uses TRBV12-3 or TRBV12-4 with TRBJ2-5, with 15 bases aligning to TRBD2. Trimming cost V 6 bases and J 4 bases; bases outside gene matches: 9. This CDR3 has 17 amino acids. The sequenced CDR3 bases are TGTGCCAGCAGCCCTGGGTGGGGACTAGCGGGAGGAGAGACC. Translated, it gives CASSPGWGLAGGET. The CDR3 reads in full as CASSPGWGLAGGETQYF.

This clone has a count of ten or more. The CDR3 goes on 3 residues after the read ends, and that part is filled in from the germline J gene. This chain uses TRBV10-3 with TRBJ2-1; D possibly corresponds to TRBD2 (5 bases). Germline V lookup: CDR1 ENHRY, CDR2 SYGVKD. V lost 4 bases and J 0 bases, leaving 10 bases between the germline ends. This CDR3 contains 15 residues. CDR3 region: CAISVRGSSYNEQFF. The sequenced part of the CDR3 DNA is TGTGCCATCAGTGTACGGGGTAGCTCCTACAATGAG.

This clone came up many times. The read terminates 3 residues before the CDR3 end, so the remaining end is supplied by the germline J gene. This chain uses TRBV5-1 with TRBJ2-3; 8 bases agree with TRBD1. The CDR3 is made up of 16 amino acids. Germline assignment: CDR1 SGHRS and CDR2 YFSETQ. V was pared by 1 base and J by 6 bases, with 10 bases of the junction left unmatched. The CDR3 loop reads CASSLTDGQGGDTQYF. Partial CDR3 DNA: TGCGCCAGCAGCTTGACCGACGGACAGGGTGGCGATACG.

Details on this clone: With the read ending 3 residues before the CDR3 end, the germline J gene is used to fill in that end. The gene calls are TRBV25-1 and TRBJ2-7; 7 nucleotides agree with TRBD1. The CDR3 spans 15 residues. J gave up 0 bases and V 6 bases, and 8 bases lay outside the gene matches. Germline lookup yields CDR1 MGHDK and CDR2 SYGVNS. The CDR3 sequence: CASSPRSGGSYEQYF. Partial CDR3 DNA: TGTGCCAGCAGCCCTCGTTCAGGGGGCTCCTACGAG.

This clone came up many times. The CDR3 extends 3 residues past the end of the read, so its final part is completed from the germline J gene. The chain links TRBV20-1 to TRBJ1-1; the D gene is possibly TRBD1 (6 bases). Trimming shortened V by 5 bases and J by 3 bases, and 16 bases separated the two germline ends. The CDR3 is 14 amino acids. Germline lookup yields CDR1 DFQATT and CDR2 SNEGSKA (reference sequence). This CDR3 is CSALYRDRDTEAFF. CDR3 bases read: TGCAGTGCTCTATACAGGGACCGGGACACTGAA.

In its sample, this clone was seen many times. The sequenced fragment ends 3 residues before the CDR3 boundary, so the rest is inferred from the germline J gene. The J gene is TRBJ2-7, the V gene TRBV5-4; 8 nucleotides match TRBD1. J lost 6 bases, V lost 3 bases, and 8 bases had no gene match. Germline lookup yields CDR1 SGHNT and CDR2 YYREEE (reference sequence). The CDR3 consists of 14 residues. The CDR3 bases that were read are TGTGCCAGCAGCTGGCGGGACAGGCCGTTCGAG. Translation: CASSWRDRPFE. The full CDR3 reads CASSWRDRPFEQYF.